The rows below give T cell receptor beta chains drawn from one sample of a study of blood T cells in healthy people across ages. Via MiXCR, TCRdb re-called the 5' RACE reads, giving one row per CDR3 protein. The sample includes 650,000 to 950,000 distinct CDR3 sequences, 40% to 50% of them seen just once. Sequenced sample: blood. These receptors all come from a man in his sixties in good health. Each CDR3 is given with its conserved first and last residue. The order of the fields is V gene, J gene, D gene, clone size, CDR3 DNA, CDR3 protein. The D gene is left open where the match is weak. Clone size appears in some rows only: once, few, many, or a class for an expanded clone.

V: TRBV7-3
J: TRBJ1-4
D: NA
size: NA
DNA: TGTGCCAGCAGCTTAAAAGGGGGGGCAACTAATGAAAAACTGTTTTTT
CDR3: CASSLKGGATNEKLFF

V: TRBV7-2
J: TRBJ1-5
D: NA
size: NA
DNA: TGTGCCAGCAACCTAGGGGTTTATAGCAATCAGCCCCAGCATTTT
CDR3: CASNLGVYSNQPQHF

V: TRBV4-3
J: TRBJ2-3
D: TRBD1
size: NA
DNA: TGCGCCAGCAGCCAAGTAGGCGGAGACAGGGAAGGCACAGATACGCAGTATTTT
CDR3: CASSQVGGDREGTDTQYF

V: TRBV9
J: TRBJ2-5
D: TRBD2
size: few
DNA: TGTGCCAGCAGCGTAATCGGGGGGGAGACCCAGTACTTC
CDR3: CASSVIGGETQYF

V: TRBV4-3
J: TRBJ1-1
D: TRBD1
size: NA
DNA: TGCGCCAGCAGCCTTCAACGGACAGGCACTGAAGCTTTCTTT
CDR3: CASSLQRTGTEAFF

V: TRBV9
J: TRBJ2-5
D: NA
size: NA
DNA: TGTGCCAGCAGTGGGGCTAACCAAGAGACCCAGTACTTC
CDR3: CASSGANQETQYF

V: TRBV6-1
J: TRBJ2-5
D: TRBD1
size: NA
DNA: TGTGCCAGCAGGGAGCCAAGGGGACAGGGGGCCTGGGAGCAGTACTTC
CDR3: CASREPRGQGAWEQYF

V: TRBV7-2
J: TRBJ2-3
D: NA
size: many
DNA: TGTGCCAGCAGTTCGGGCACAGATACGCAGTATTTT
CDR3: CASSSGTDTQYF

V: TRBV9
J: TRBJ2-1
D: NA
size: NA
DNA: TGTGCCAGCAGCGTAGGGGCGGGGGCCAACAATGAGCAGTTCTTC
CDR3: CASSVGAGANNEQFF

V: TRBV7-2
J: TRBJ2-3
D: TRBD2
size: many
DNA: TGTGCCAGCAGCTTAACCCTGGGACTAGCTAGCACAGATACGCAGTATTTT
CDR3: CASSLTLGLASTDTQYF

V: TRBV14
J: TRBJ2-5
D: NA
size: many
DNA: TGTGCCAGCAGCCAAGGACTCAAAGAGACCCAGTACTTC
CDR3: CASSQGLKETQYF

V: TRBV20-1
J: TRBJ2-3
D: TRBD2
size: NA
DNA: TGCAGTGCCGCCAGGACTAGGGGTAGTTGGAATACGCAGTATTTT
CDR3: CSAARTRGSWNTQYF

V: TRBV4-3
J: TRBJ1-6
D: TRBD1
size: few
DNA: TGCGCCAGCAGCCCGACAGGGTTCAATTCACCCCTCCACTTT
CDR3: CASSPTGFNSPLHF

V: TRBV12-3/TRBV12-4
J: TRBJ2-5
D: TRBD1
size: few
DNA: TGTGCCAGCAGTGGACAGGGATCCCCGTTGGAGACCCAGTACTTC
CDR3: CASSGQGSPLETQYF

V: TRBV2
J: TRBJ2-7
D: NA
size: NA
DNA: TGTGCCAGCCGCCTCGGACGGGTCGCCTCCTACGAGCAGTACTTC
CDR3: CASRLGRVASYEQYF

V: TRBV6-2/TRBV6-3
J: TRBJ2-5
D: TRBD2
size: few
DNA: TGTGCCAGCAGTTTCTTCAGGCGGGAGCAAGAGACCCAGTACTTC
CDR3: CASSFFRREQETQYF

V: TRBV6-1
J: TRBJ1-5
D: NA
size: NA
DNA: TGTGCCAGCAAGGAGGTAATCAATCAGCCCCAGCATTTT
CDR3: CASKEVINQPQHF

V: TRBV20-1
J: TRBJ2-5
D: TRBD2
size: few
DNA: TGCAGTGCTAGAGAGACCGGGGGGGCATGGGCAGAGACCCAGTACTTC
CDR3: CSARETGGAWAETQYF

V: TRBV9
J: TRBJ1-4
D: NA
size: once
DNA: TGTGCCAGCAGCGCGCCCGGGACCTTAGATGAAAAACTGTTTTTT
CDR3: CASSAPGTLDEKLFF

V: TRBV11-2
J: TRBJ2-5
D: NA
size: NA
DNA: TGTGCCAGCAGCTCCCGGAGGATAAGACAAGAGACCCAGTACTTC
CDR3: CASSSRRIRQETQYF

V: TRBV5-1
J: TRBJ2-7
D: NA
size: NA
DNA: TGCGCCAGCAGCTTGTCACTAAGTACAGGGACGAAGGAGCAGTACTTC
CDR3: CASSLSLSTGTKEQYF

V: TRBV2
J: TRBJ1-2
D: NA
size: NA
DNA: TGTGCCAGCAGTGATCTAACAGCCGGAAAAGCGGGCTACACCTTC
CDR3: CASSDLTAGKAGYTF

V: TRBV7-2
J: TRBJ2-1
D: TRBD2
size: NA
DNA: TGTGCCAGCAGCCGGACTAGCGGGGGGATTACGGCTACTAGTGAGCAGTTCTTC
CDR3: CASSRTSGGITATSEQFF

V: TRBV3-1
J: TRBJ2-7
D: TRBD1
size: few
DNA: TGTGCCAGCAGCCGACCGGGACAGGGGTTCGAGCAGTACTTC
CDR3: CASSRPGQGFEQYF

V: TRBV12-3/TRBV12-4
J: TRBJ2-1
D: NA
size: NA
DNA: TGTACCAGCAGCTCTCCATCGTCTAGATCTCTCTCCTACAATGAGCAGTTCTTC
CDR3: CTSSSPSSRSLSYNEQFF

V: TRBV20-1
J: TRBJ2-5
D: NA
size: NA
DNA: TGCAGTGCTAGCCCTGGGGGTCAGGGGCTAGAGACCCAGTACTTC
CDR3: CSASPGGQGLETQYF

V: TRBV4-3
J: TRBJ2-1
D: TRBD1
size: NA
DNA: TGCGCCAGCAGCCAAGGCGTCAGGGGGAATGAGCAGTTCTTC
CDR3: CASSQGVRGNEQFF

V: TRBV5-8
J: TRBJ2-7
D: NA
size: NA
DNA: TGTGCCAGCAGCACGGGACGCTACGAGCAGTACTTC
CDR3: CASSTGRYEQYF

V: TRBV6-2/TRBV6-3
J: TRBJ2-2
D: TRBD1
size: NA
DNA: TGTGCCAGCATCCGGGACAGGGGGCGTACCGGGGAGCTGTTTTTT
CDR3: CASIRDRGRTGELFF

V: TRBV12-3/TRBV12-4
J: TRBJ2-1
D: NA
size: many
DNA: TGTGCCAGCAGTCCCTTAGGGGGCAATGAGCAGTTCTTC
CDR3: CASSPLGGNEQFF

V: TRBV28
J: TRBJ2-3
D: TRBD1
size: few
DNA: TGTGCCAGCAGTTTATATCACAGGGGTGGGCCAGATACGCAGTATTTT
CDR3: CASSLYHRGGPDTQYF

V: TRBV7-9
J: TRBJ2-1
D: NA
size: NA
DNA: TGTGCCAGCAGCCCAAAAGTTGTGATGGGGGGATCAGACAATGAGCAGTTCTTC
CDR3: CASSPKVVMGGSDNEQFF

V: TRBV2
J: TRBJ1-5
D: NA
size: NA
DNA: TGTGCGCGCCCCCCGGGAGGAGATCAGCCCCAGCATTTT
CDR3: CARPPGGDQPQHF

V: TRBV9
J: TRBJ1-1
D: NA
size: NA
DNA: TGTGCCAGCAGCCCACGGGCCAGTTCAGTGAACACTGAAGCTTTCTTT
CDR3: CASSPRASSVNTEAFF

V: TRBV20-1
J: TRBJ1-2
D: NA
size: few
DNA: TGCAGTGCTCGTGAGGATCGGGGGGGGGCAGATGGCTACACCTTC
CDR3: CSAREDRGGADGYTF

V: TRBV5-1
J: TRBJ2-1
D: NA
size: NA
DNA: TGCGCCAGCAGCTGTTACGGCGTTGATGAGCAGTTCTTC
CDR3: CASSCYGVDEQFF

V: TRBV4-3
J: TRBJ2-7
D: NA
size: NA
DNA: TGCGCCAGCAGCCAAACGGGCGGGGCCGAGCAGTACTTC
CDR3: CASSQTGGAEQYF

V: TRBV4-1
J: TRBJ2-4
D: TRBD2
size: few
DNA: TGCGCCAGCAGGGGGCTAGCGGGGGAAGCCAAAAACATTCAGTACTTC
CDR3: CASRGLAGEAKNIQYF